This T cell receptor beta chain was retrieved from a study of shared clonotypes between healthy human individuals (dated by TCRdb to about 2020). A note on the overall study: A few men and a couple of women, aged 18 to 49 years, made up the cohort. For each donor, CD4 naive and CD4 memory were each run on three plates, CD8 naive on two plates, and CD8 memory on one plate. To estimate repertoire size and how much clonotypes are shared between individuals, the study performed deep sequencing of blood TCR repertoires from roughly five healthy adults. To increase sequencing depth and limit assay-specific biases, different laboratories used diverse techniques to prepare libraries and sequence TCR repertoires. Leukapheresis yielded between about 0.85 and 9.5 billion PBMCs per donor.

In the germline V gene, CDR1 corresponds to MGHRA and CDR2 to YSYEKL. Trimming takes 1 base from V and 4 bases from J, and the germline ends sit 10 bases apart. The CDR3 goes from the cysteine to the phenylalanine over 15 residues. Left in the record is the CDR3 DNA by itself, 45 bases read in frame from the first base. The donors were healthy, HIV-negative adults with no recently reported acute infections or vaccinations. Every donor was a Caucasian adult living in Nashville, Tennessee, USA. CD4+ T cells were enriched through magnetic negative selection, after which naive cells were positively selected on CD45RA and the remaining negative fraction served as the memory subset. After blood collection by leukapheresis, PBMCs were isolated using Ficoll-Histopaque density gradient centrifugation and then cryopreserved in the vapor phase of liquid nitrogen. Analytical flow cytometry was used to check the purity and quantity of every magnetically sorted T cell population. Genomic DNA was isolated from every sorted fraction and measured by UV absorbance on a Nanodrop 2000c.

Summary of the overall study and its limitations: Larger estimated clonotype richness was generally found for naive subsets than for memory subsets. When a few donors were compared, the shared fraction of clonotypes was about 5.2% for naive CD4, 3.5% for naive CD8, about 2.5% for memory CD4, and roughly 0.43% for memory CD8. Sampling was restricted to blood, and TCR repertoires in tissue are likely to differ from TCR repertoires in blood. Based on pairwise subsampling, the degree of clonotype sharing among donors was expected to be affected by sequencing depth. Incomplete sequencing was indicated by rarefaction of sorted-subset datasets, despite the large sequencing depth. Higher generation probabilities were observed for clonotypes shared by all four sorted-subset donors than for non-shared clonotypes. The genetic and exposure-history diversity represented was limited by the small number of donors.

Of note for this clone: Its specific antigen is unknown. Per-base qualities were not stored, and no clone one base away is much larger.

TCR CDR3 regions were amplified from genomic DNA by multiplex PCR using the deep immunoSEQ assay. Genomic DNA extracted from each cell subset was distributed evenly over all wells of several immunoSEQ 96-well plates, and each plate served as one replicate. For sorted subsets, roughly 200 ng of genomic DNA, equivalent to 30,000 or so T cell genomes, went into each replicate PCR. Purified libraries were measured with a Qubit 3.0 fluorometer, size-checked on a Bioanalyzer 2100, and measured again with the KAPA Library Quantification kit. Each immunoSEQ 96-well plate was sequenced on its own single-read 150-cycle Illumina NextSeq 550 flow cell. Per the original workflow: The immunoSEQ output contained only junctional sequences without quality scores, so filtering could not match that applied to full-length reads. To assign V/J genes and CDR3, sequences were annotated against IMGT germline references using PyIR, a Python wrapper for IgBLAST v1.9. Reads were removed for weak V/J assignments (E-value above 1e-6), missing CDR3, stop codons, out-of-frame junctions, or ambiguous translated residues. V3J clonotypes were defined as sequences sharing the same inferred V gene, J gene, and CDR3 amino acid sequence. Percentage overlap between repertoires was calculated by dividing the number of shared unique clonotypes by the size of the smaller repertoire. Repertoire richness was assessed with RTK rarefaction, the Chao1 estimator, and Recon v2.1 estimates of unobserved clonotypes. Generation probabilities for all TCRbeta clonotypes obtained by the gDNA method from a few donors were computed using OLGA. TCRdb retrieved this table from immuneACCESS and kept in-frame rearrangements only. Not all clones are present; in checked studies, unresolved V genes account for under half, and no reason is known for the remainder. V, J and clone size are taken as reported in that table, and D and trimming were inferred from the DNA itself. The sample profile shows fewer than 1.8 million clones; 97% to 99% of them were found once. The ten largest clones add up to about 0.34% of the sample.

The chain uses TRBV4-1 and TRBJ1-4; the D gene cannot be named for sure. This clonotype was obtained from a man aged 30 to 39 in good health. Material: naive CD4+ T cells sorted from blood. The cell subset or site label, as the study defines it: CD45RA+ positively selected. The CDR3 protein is CASSQVGLFNEKLFF. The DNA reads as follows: TGCGCCAGCAGCCAAGTCGGTTTATTTAATGAAAAACTGTTTTTT.